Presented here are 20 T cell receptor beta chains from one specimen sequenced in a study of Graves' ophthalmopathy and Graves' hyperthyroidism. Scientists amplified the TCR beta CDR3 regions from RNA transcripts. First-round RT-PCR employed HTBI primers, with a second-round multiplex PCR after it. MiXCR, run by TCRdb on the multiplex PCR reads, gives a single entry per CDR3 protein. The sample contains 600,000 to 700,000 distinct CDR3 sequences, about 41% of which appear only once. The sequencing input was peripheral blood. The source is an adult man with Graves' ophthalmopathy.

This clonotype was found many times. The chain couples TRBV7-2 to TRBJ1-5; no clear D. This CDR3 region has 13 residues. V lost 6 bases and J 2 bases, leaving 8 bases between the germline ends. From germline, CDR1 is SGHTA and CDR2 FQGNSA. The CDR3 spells CASSSEGNQPQHF. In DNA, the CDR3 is TGTGCCAGCAGTTCGGAGGGCAATCAGCCCCAGCATTTT.

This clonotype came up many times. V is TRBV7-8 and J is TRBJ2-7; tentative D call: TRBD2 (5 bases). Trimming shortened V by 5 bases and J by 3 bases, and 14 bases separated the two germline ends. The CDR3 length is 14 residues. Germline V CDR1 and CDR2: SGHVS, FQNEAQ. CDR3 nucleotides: TGTGCCAGCAGCCTCCAAGCCGCGGGCTACGAGCAGTACTTC. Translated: CASSLQAAGYEQYF.

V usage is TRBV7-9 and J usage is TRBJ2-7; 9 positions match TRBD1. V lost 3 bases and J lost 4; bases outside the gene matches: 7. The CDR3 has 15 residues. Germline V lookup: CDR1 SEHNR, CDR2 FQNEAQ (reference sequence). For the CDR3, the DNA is TGTGCCAGCAGCTTGGACTACAGGGGGCTATACGAGCAGTACTTC. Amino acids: CASSLDYRGLYEQYF. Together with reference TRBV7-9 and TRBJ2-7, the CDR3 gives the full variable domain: DTGVSQNPRHKITKRGQNVTFRCDPISEHNRLYWYRQTLGQGPEFLTYFQNEAQLEKSRLLSDRFSAERPKGSFSTLEIQRTEQGDSAMYLCASSLDYRGLYEQYFGPGTRLTVT.

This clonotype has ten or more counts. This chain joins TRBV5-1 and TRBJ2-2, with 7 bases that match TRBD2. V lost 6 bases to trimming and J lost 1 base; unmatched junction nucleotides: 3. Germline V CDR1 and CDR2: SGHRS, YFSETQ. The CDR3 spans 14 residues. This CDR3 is CASTLAVNTGELFF. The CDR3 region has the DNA TGCGCCAGCACCCTAGCGGTGAACACCGGGGAGCTGTTTTTT.

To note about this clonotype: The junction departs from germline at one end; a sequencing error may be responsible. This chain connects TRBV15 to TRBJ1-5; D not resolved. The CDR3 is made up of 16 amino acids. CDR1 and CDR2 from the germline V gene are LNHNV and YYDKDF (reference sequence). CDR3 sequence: CATSSVLGRLNQLQHF. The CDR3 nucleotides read TGTGCCACCAGCAGTGTATTGGGCAGGCTCAATCAGCTCCAGCATTTT.

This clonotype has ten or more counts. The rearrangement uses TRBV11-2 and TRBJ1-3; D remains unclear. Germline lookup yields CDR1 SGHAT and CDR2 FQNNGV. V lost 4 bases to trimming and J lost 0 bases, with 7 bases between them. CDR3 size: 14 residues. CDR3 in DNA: TGTGCCAGCAGCTCTCCGCGCTCTGGAAACACCATATATTTT. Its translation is CASSSPRSGNTIYF.

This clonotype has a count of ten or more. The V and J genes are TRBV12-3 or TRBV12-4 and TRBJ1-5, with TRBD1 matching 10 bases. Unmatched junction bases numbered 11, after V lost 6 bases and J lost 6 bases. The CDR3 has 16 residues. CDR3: CASRATTTGGGQPQHF. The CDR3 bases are TGTGCCAGCAGAGCTACTACGACAGGGGGCGGTCAGCCCCAGCATTTT.

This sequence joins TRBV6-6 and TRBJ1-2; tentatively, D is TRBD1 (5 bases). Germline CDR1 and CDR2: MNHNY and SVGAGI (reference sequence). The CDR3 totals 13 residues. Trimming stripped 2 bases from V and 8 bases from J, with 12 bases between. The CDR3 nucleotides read TGTGCCAGCAGTTACGAGACAGTCCACGGCTACACCTTC. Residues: CASSYETVHGYTF.

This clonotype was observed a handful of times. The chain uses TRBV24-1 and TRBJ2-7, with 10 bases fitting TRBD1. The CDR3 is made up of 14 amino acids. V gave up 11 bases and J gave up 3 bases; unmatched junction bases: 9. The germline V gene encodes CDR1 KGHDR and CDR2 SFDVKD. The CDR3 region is CASRQRTGGYEQYF. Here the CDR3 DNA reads TGTGCCAGCAGACAGAGGACAGGGGGCTACGAGCAGTACTTC.

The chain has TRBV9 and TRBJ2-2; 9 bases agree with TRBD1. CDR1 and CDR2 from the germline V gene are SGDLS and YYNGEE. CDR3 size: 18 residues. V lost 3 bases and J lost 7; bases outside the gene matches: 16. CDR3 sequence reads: CASSGTGESHASIGELFF. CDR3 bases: TGTGCCAGCAGCGGGACAGGGGAGTCTCACGCCTCGATCGGGGAGCTGTTTTTT.

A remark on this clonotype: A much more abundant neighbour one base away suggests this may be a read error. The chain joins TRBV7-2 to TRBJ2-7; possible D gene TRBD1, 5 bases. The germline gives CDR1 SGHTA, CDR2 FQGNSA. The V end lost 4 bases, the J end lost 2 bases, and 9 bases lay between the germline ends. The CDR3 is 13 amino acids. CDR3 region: CASSSGYTYEQYF. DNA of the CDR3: TGTGCCAGCAGCTCAGGGTATACCTACGAGCAGTACTTC.

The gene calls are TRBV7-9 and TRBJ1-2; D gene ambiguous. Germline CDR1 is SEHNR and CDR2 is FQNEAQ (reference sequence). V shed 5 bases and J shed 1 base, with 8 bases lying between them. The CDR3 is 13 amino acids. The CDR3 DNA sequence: TGTGCCAGCAGCCAAGGGAATAACTATGGCTACACCTTC. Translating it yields CASSQGNNYGYTF. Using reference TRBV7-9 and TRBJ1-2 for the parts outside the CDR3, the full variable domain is DTGVSQNPRHKITKRGQNVTFRCDPISEHNRLYWYRQTLGQGPEFLTYFQNEAQLEKSRLLSDRFSAERPKGSFSTLEIQRTEQGDSAMYLCASSQGNNYGYTFGSGTRLTVV.

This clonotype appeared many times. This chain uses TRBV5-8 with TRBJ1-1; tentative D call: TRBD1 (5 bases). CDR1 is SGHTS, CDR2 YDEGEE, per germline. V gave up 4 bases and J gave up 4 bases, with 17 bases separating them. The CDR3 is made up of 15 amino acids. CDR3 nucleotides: TGTGCCAGCAGCCCGAGGACTCCGAGGGGCACTGAAGCTTTCTTT. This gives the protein CASSPRTPRGTEAFF.

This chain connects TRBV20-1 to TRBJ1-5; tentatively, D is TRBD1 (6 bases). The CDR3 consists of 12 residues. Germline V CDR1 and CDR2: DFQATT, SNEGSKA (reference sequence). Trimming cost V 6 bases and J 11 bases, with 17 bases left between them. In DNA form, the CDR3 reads TGCAGTGCACGGATCGCGGGGGCAACCCAGCATTTT. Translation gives CSARIAGATQHF.

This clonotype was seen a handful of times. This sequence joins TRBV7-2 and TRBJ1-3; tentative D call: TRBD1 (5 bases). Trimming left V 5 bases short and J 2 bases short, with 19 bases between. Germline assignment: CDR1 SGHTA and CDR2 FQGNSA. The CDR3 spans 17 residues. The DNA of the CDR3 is TGTGCCAGCAGCGTCGCCCCGGGACCCGCCCCTGGAAACACCATATATTTT. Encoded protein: CASSVAPGPAPGNTIYF.

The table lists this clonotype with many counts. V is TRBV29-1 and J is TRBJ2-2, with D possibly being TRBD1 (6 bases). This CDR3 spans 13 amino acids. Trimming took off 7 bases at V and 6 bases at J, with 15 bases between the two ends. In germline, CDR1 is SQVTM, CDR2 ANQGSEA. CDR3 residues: CSATRQGSGELFF. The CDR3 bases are TGCAGCGCCACACGCCAGGGGTCCGGGGAGCTGTTTTTT.

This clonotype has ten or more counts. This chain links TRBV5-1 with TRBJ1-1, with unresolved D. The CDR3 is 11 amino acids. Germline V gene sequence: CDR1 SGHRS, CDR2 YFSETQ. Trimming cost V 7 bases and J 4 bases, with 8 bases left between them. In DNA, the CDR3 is TGCGCCAGCGGTGGTCGCACTGAAGCTTTCTTT. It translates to CASGGRTEAFF.

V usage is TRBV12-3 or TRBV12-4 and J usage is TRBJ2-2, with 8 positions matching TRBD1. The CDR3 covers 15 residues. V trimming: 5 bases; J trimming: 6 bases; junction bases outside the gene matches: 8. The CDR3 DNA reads TGTGCCAGCAGTGGCCCAGGGGGCGGTCCCGGGGAGCTGTTTTTT. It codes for CASSGPGGGPGELFF.

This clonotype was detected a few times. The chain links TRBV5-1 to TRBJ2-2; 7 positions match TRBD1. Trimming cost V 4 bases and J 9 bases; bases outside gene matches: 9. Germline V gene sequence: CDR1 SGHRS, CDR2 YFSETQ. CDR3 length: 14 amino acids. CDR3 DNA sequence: TGCGCCAGCAGCATTCGACAGGGTTCCTGGGAGCTGTTTTTT. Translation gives CASSIRQGSWELFF. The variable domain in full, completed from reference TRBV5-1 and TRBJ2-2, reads KAGVTQTPRYLIKTRGQQVTLSCSPISGHRSVSWYQQTPGQGLQFLFEYFSETQRNKGNFPGRFSGRQFSNSRSEMNVSTLELGDSALYLCASSIRQGSWELFFGEGSRLTVL.

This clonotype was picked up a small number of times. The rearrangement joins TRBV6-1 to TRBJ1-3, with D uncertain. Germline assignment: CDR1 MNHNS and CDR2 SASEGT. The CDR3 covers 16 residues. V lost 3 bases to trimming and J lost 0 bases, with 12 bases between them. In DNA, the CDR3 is TGTGCCAGCAGTGAGGTTGGACCGCTCTCTGGAAACACCATATATTTT. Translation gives CASSEVGPLSGNTIYF.